This T cell receptor (beta chain) was profiled in a study of vaccination and CD4 T cells after COVID-19. Study context: Control cultures received a CEFX pool, an HIV-1 Nef pool, or no peptide.

Concerning this clonotype: Its antigen is not identified.

Treatment denoted: roughly 10-day PBMC culture with coronavirus spike peptide pools or control peptides (ViraFEST assay). Oncomine TCR Beta short-read sequencing was applied to DNA from cultured CD4+ T cells. Via MiXCR, TCRdb re-called the PCR reads, giving one row per CDR3 protein. This table holds roughly 8,600 distinct CDR3 sequences, over 45% found once. The TCR originated in a human donor who had recovered from COVID-19. Source material: CD4+ T cells from blood, cultured in vitro.

The CDR3 bases are TGCAGTGCTAGTGACAGGCAAGAGACCCAGTACTTC. Amino acid sequence: CSASDRQETQYF. The V and J genes are TRBV20-1 and TRBJ2-5, with a possible D match to TRBD1 (6 bases). There are 12 residues in the CDR3. V was shortened by 3 bases and J by 2 bases, with 7 bases between the two germline ends. CDR1 is DFQATT and CDR2 is SNEGSKA in the germline V gene (reference sequence).